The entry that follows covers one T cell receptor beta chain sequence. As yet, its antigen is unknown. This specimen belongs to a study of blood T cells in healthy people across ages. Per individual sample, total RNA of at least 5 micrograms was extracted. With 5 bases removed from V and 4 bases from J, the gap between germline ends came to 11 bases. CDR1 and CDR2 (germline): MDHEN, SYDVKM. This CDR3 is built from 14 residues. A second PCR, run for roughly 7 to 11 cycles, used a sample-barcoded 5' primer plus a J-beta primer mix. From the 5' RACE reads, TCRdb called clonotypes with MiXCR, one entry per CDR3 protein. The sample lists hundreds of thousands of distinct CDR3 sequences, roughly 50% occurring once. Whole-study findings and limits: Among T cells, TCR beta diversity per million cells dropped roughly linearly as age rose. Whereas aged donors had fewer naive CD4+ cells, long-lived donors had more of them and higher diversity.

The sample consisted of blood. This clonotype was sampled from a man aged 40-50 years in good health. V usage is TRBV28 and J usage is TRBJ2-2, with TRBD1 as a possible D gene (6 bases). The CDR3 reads CASSVGAGTGELFF. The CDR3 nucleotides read TGTGCCAGCAGTGTGGGGGCGGGCACCGGGGAGCTGTTTTTT.